A selection of T cell receptor beta chains follows, all from one sample in a study of blood T cell repertoires in COVID-19. Clones were read by immunoSEQ multiplex PCR, and TCRdb kept only the in-frame ones, dropping some. The sample holds approximately 40,000 clones, roughly nine tenths seen once. Material: peripheral blood. These receptors were taken from a man in his 60s with acute or convalescent COVID-19. The CDR3 runs from the conserved cysteine through the conserved F or W. The D gene is left open where the match is weak. Only some rows state a clone size, as once, few, many or a class for expanded clones.

TRBV7-8,.,TRBJ1-2,TRBD1,TGTGCCAGCAGCACCCGGGACAGAGTCTATGGCTACACCTTC,CASSTRDRVYGYTF
TRBV2,.,TRBJ2-6,.,TGTGCCAGCAGTGAAGGGAGCGGTAGCTCTGGGGCCAACGTCCTGACTTTC,CASSEGSGSSGANVLTF
TRBV4-3,.,TRBJ1-4,.,TGCGCCAGCAGCCAAGAGGTGGGGGGGGACGAAAAACTGTTTTTT,CASSQEVGGDEKLFF
TRBV29-1,.,TRBJ2-3,TRBD2,TGCAGCGTTGAGGCTAGCGGGAGAAGGGGCCCTATCACAGATACGCAGTATTTT,CSVEASGRRGPITDTQYF
TRBV7-9,.,TRBJ2-7,.,TGTGCCAGCAGCTTAGCGCTACCAGGCACCGGCGAGCAGTACTTC,CASSLALPGTGEQYF
TRBV18,.,TRBJ1-5,.,TGTGCCAGCTCACCACCAGGGGAAATTAGTCAGCCCCAGCATTTT,CASSPPGEISQPQHF
TRBV6-2/TRBV6-3,.,TRBJ1-1,TRBD1,TGTGCCAGCAGCATTCCGGGACAGGGGCGTACTGAAGCTTTCTTT,CASSIPGQGRTEAFF
TRBV2,.,TRBJ1-1,.,TGTGCCAGCACCGTCGAGGTTAACACTGAAGCTTTCTTT,CASTVEVNTEAFF
TRBV5-1,few,TRBJ1-1,.,TGCGCCAGCAGCTTGAAGCAGGGGCTCGGCACTGAAGCTTTCTTT,CASSLKQGLGTEAFF
TRBV29-1,.,TRBJ2-1,.,TGCAGCGTAATGACTGAGGTCCCTAAGCAGTTCTTC,CSVMTEVPKQFF
TRBV4-1,.,TRBJ1-2,TRBD1,TGCGCCAGCAGCCAAGTAAACAGGGGGCGGGAGGGCTACACCTTC,CASSQVNRGREGYTF
TRBV27,.,TRBJ2-1,TRBD1,TGTGCCAGCAGAAGACAGGGGCGCGATGAGCAGTTCTTC,CASRRQGRDEQFF
TRBV10-3,.,TRBJ2-1,TRBD2,TGTGCCATAGGGACTAGCGGGAATGAGCAGTTCTTC,CAIGTSGNEQFF
TRBV5-1,.,TRBJ2-7,TRBD1,TGCGCCAGCAGCAACCGACAGGGCCCTTACGAGCAGTACTTC,CASSNRQGPYEQYF
TRBV7-9,once,TRBJ2-7,.,TGTGCCAGCAGCCCCCGGGACAAGACCTACGAGCAGTACTTC,CASSPRDKTYEQYF
TRBV6-5,few,TRBJ2-1,.,TGTGCCACCCGGGACATAACCTGGTTCTTC,CATRDITWFF
TRBV2,.,TRBJ2-1,.,TGTGCCAGCAGTGAAGCGCTCAGAGAGGGTGAGCAGTTCTTC,CASSEALREGEQFF
TRBV24-1,once,TRBJ1-2,.,TGTGCCACCAGTGTCGGGGGGTATGGCTACACCTTC,CATSVGGYGYTF
TRBV5-1,.,TRBJ1-6,.,TGCGCCAGCAGCCTCGACAGACCACCCCTCCACTTT,CASSLDRPPLHF
TRBV19,few,TRBJ2-3,TRBD1,TGTGCCAGTAGCACGACCGGGACAGCTACAGATACGCAGTATTTT,CASSTTGTATDTQYF
TRBV6-5,.,TRBJ1-6,.,TGTGCCAGCGTTACCCCGGGGGGAGGATCACCCCTCCACTTT,CASVTPGGGSPLHF
TRBV18,.,TRBJ1-5,.,TGTGCCAGCTGTCGGGATAGCAATCAGCCCCAGCATTTT,CASCRDSNQPQHF
TRBV19,.,TRBJ2-7,TRBD1,TGTGCCAGTAGTATCATCTTCACAGGGGGCTTCTACGAGCAGTACTTC,CASSIIFTGGFYEQYF
TRBV3-1/TRBV3-2,.,TRBJ1-6,TRBD1,TGTGCCAGCAGCCAAACCTATCTGGCAGGGGGCCGAGGATCACCCCTCCACTTT,CASSQTYLAGGRGSPLHF
TRBV28,.,TRBJ1-2,TRBD1,TGTGCCAGCAGTCTCCGGACAGGGGGCGTATCTTTTTTC,CASSLRTGGVSFF
TRBV5-1,few,TRBJ2-5,.,TGCGCCAGCAGCTTAGGACAAACGGAAGAGACCCAGTACTTC,CASSLGQTEETQYF
TRBV6-5,.,TRBJ1-2,TRBD1,TGTGCCAGCTGGGACAGGGTTTCATTCTTCTATGGCTACACCTTC,CASWDRVSFFYGYTF
TRBV6-1,.,TRBJ2-1,.,TGTGCCAGCAGTGAACCAGTGGAGCAGTTCTTC,CASSEPVEQFF
TRBV3-1/TRBV3-2,.,TRBJ2-7,.,TGTGCCAGCAGCCCTAGACCCCTCTACGAGCAGTACTTC,CASSPRPLYEQYF
TRBV28,.,TRBJ2-7,.,TGTGCCAGCAGTTTCGTTTACTACGAGCAGTACTTC,CASSFVYYEQYF
TRBV15,.,TRBJ1-5,.,TGTGCCACCAGCAGAGGACAGGTCAATCAGCCCCAGCATTTT,CATSRGQVNQPQHF
TRBV5-1,.,TRBJ2-2,.,TGCGCCAGCAGCGTTGGAGCGACAGGTGCCACCGGGGAGCTGTTTTTT,CASSVGATGATGELFF
TRBV11-3,once,TRBJ2-3,.,TGTGCCAGCAGCCCCGGCACAGATACGCAGTATTTT,CASSPGTDTQYF
TRBV6-5,.,TRBJ2-1,.,TGTGCCAGCATCAGGGGACCGAGCAATGAGCAGTTCTTC,CASIRGPSNEQFF
TRBV28,.,TRBJ1-1,TRBD1,TGTGCCAGCAACAGCCCGGGACAGGGGGACACTGAAGCTTTCTTT,CASNSPGQGDTEAFF
TRBV12-5,.,TRBJ1-2,.,TGTGCTAGGGAGAACCGCTATGGCTACACCTTC,CARENRYGYTF